This entry features one T cell receptor beta chain sequence. Its antigen remains unknown. Produced via immunoSEQ multiplex PCR; TCRdb's table is partial and in-frame only. The data hold about 2 million clones, with 90% to 95% observed a single time. This record belongs to a study of shared clonotypes between healthy human individuals. Study background: The study used three CD4 naive, three CD4 memory, two CD8 naive and one CD8 memory plate per donor.

Study results and caveats: Clonotype sharing across donors was expected to vary with sequencing depth.

V dropped 5 bases and J dropped 2 bases, with 11 bases sitting between them. This CDR3 comprises 14 residues. The germline CDR1 and CDR2 sequences are SGHVS and FNYEAQ. The chain carries TRBV7-6 and TRBJ2-3; D is uncertain. The TCR originated in a young man in good health. Sequenced input: naive CD4+ T cells sorted from blood. Subset in this sample: CD45RA+ positively selected. CDR3 nucleotide sequence: TGTGCCAGCAGCCCTTGGGGTACCACAGATACGCAGTATTTT. Translating it yields CASSPWGTTDTQYF.